The 11 T cell receptor beta chains below all came from one sample that was sequenced in a study of T-cell reconstitution after alpha-beta-depleted transplantation in children. It was with unique molecular identifiers that the TCRbeta library was prepared. Via MiXCR, TCRdb re-called the PCR reads, giving one row per CDR3 protein. Of around 140,000 distinct CDR3 sequences in the sample, around 8.8% were seen once. This material consisted of PBMCs, mostly from graft donor cells, taken 180 days after TCRalphabeta/CD19-depleted stem cell transplant. The source is a female patient between 2 and 15 years old who had a stem cell transplant for congenital amegakaryocytic thrombocytopenia, so the T cells may come from the graft donor.

In its sample, this clonotype is medium-sized. The chain couples TRBV10-3 to TRBJ2-3, with TRBD2 matching over 9 bases. Trimming removed 3 bases from V and 2 bases from J; junction bases left unmatched: 6. This CDR3 has 16 residues. Germline V gene lookup returns CDR1 ENHRY and CDR2 SYGVKD. The DNA for the CDR3 is TGTGCCATCAGTGATTATTTAGCGGGAGACACAGATACGCAGTATTTT. It translates to CAISDYLAGDTDTQYF.

Points on this clonotype: A much larger clone differs from this one at a single base, so this may be a read error. The chain uses TRBV7-7 and TRBJ2-5; 14 bases align to TRBD2. The V gene's germline CDR1 is SSHAT and CDR2 FNYEAQ (reference sequence). The CDR3 totals 17 residues. The CDR3 bases are TGTGCCGGCAGCTTAGGACTAGCGGGAGGAGCGGGAGAGACCCAGTACTTC. This sequence encodes CAGSLGLAGGAGETQYF. Based on the CDR3 plus reference TRBV7-7 and TRBJ2-5, the full variable domain is GAGVSQSPRYKVTKRGQDVTLRCDPISSHATLYWYQQALGQGPEFLTYFNYEAQPDKSGLPSDRFSAERPEGSISTLTIQRTEQRDSAMYRCAGSLGLAGGAGETQYFGPGTRLLVL.

Relative to its sample, this clonotype is medium-sized. The chain is built from TRBV10-3 and TRBJ2-1, with TRBD2 matching over 14 bases. There are 17 residues in the CDR3. V shed 5 bases and J 8 bases; nucleotides not matched to a gene: 11. From germline, CDR1 is ENHRY and CDR2 SYGVKD. DNA for the CDR3: TGTGCCATCAGTCCGACTAGCGGGAGGGCCGTGAGCTATGAGCAGTTCTTC. Protein sequence: CAISPTSGRAVSYEQFF.

This clonotype has more than one count but fewer than ten. This chain uses TRBV30 with TRBJ1-4; tentative D call: TRBD1 (6 bases). The CDR3 totals 14 residues. Trimming stripped 2 bases from V and 7 bases from J, with 14 bases between. Germline CDR1 reads GTSNPN; CDR2 reads SVGIG (reference sequence). The CDR3 bases are TGTGCCTGGAGTCCCAGGGACAACGCTGAAAAACTGTTTTTT. It is translated as CAWSPRDNAEKLFF.

This clonotype was detected ten times or more. The chain combines TRBV6-5 with TRBJ2-1; D remains unclear. There are 14 residues in the CDR3. Per germline, CDR1 MNHEY and CDR2 SVGAGI. The V and J ends lost 0 bases and 0 bases respectively, with 3 bases between them. CDR3 residues: CASSYSSSYNEQFF. CDR3 sequence (DNA): TGTGCCAGCAGTTACTCGAGCTCCTACAATGAGCAGTTCTTC.

The sample holds a few counts of this clonotype. The genes are TRBV12-3 or TRBV12-4 and TRBJ1-5; D perhaps matches TRBD1 (5 bases). The CDR3 is made up of 14 amino acids. V was trimmed by 3 bases and J by 7 bases, leaving 13 bases between them. The CDR3 DNA follows: TGTGCCAGCAGTTTTTCAGGGAAGTCCCAGCCCCAGCATTTT. It specifies CASSFSGKSQPQHF.

This chain joins TRBV6-5 and TRBJ2-1; 8 bases align to TRBD1. V dropped 4 bases and J dropped 9; count of bases not matched to a gene: 5. The CDR3 length is 13 residues. Germline V CDR1 and CDR2: MNHEY, SVGAGI. This CDR3 reads CASSSPGQGEQFF. The CDR3 region has the DNA TGTGCCAGCAGTTCCCCTGGACAGGGTGAGCAGTTCTTC.

This clonotype was seen ten or more times. The V gene is TRBV11-2, the J gene TRBJ1-6; D might be TRBD1 (5 bases). With 5 bases removed from V and 8 bases from J, the gap between germline ends came to 25 bases. The CDR3 covers 18 residues. CDR1 and CDR2 (germline): SGHAT, FQNNGV. The CDR3 region has the DNA TGTGCCAGCAGCGGGCCAGGGCTCCGGTTTTCTTTGGATTCACCCCTCCACTTT. Encoded protein: CASSGPGLRFSLDSPLHF.

This clonotype has ten or more counts. The V call is TRBV20-1, the J call TRBJ1-3; no clear D gene. The CDR3 is made up of 13 amino acids. The V end lost 8 bases, the J end lost 4 bases, and 15 bases lay between the germline ends. The germline V gene has CDR1 DFQATT and CDR2 SNEGSKA (reference sequence). The CDR3 reads CSQLDLKGNTIYF. CDR3 DNA sequence: TGCAGTCAGCTAGACCTAAAGGGAAACACCATATATTTT.

This clonotype appeared many times. The chain links TRBV5-1 to TRBJ2-2; 7 nucleotides match TRBD2. V gave up 0 bases and J gave up 1 base; unmatched junction bases: 3. The CDR3 contains 16 residues. Germline CDR1 reads SGHRS; CDR2 reads YFSETQ. The CDR3 protein is CASSLASGLNTGELFF. The CDR3, as DNA: TGCGCCAGCAGCTTGGCTAGCGGCCTGAACACCGGGGAGCTGTTTTTT. Together with reference TRBV5-1 and TRBJ2-2, the CDR3 gives the full variable domain: KAGVTQTPRYLIKTRGQQVTLSCSPISGHRSVSWYQQTPGQGLQFLFEYFSETQRNKGNFPGRFSGRQFSNSRSEMNVSTLELGDSALYLCASSLASGLNTGELFFGEGSRLTVL.

The V and J genes are TRBV27 and TRBJ2-1, with TRBD2 as a possible D gene (6 bases). Trimming removed 7 bases from V and 1 base from J, with 11 bases in between. The CDR3 has 14 amino acids. Germline assignment: CDR1 MNHEY and CDR2 SMNVEV (reference sequence). DNA for the CDR3: TGTGCCAGCATGGGGCGGGGTTCCTACAATGAGCAGTTCTTC. It translates to CASMGRGSYNEQFF.